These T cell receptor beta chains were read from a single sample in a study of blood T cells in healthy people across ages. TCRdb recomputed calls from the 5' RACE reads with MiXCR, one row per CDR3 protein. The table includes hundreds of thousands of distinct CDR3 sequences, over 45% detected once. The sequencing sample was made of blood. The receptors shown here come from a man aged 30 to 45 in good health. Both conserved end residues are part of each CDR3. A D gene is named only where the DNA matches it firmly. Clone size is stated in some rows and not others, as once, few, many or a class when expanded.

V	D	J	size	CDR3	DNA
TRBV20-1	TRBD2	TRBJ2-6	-	CSARPPGGPSGANVLTF	TGCAGTGCTAGACCCCCGGGGGGGCCCTCTGGGGCCAACGTCCTGACTTTC
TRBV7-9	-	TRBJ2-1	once	CASSHPWYRPSNEQFF	TGTGCCAGCAGCCATCCCTGGTATCGACCCAGCAATGAGCAGTTCTTC
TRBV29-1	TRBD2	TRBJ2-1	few	CSVEVGGWDEQFF	TGCAGCGTTGAAGTGGGAGGGTGGGATGAGCAGTTCTTC
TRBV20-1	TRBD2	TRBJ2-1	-	CSALTSGWTYNEQFF	TGCAGTGCTCTTACTAGCGGGTGGACCTACAATGAGCAGTTCTTC
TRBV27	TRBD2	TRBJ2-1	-	CASSLGTSGREFF	TGTGCCAGCAGTCTGGGGACTAGCGGGAGGGAGTTCTTC
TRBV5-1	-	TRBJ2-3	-	CASSARISTDTQYF	TGCGCCAGCAGCGCACGTATAAGCACAGATACGCAGTATTTT
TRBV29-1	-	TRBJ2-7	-	CSVRGQSWDLNGYEQYF	TGCAGCGTCCGGGGGCAGAGCTGGGATCTCAATGGCTACGAGCAGTACTTC
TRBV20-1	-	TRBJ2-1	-	CSARIDQEKQFF	TGCAGTGCCCGTATAGACCAGGAAAAGCAGTTCTTC
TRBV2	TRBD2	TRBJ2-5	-	CASGRVAGDEETQYF	TGTGCCAGCGGTCGTGTAGCGGGGGATGAGGAGACCCAGTACTTC
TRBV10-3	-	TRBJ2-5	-	CAISESVQETQYF	TGTGCCATCAGTGAGTCTGTCCAAGAGACCCAGTACTTC
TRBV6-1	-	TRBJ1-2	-	CASSEVEGVSGYTF	TGTGCCAGCAGTGAAGTCGAGGGAGTTAGTGGCTACACCTTC
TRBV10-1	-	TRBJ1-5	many	CASKDGNQPQHF	TGCGCCAGCAAAGACGGGAATCAGCCCCAGCATTTT
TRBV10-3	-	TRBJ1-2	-	CAISQPGRRANYGYTF	TGTGCCATCAGCCAGCCGGGACGGAGAGCTAACTATGGCTACACCTTC
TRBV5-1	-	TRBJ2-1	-	CASSPDVNRNEQFF	TGCGCCAGCAGCCCCGACGTTAATAGGAATGAGCAGTTCTTC
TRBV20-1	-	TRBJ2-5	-	CSARMPGGAQGTQYF	TGCAGTGCTAGGATGCCCGGTGGGGCTCAGGGGACCCAGTACTTC
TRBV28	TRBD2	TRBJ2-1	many	CASSIAGSSYNEQFF	TGTGCCAGCAGTATAGCGGGAAGCTCCTACAATGAGCAGTTCTTC
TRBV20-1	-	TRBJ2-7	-	CSAREGSRPEQYF	TGCAGTGCTAGGGAGGGAAGCCGTCCCGAGCAGTACTTC
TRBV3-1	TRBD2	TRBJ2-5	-	CASSRKTSGRKNEQYF	TGTGCCAGCAGTCGTAAGACTAGCGGGCGAAAAAATGAGCAGTACTTC
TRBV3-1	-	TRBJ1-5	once	CASSQGPDTRNQPQHF	TGTGCCAGCAGCCAAGGTCCCGACACCCGCAATCAGCCCCAGCATTTT
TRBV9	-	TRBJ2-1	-	CASSVASPSSYNEQFF	TGTGCCAGCAGCGTTGCTAGCCCGAGCTCCTACAATGAGCAGTTCTTC
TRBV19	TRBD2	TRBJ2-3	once	CASSAPGLAATDTQYF	TGTGCCAGTAGTGCCCCGGGACTAGCGGCCACAGATACGCAGTATTTT
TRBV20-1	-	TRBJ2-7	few	CSARQEYYEQYF	TGCAGTGCTAGGCAGGAGTACTACGAGCAGTACTTC
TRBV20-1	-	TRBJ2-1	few	CSAATKTGNEQFF	TGCAGTGCCGCAACCAAAACAGGGAATGAGCAGTTCTTC
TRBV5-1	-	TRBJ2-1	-	CASSLLPGSDDEQFF	TGCGCCAGCAGCTTGCTGCCAGGGAGCGACGATGAGCAGTTCTTC
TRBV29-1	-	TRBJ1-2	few	CSVTDSYGYTF	TGCAGCGTTACCGACAGCTATGGCTACACCTTC
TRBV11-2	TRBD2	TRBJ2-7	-	CASSLDGVAGEQYF	TGTGCCAGCAGCTTAGATGGGGTAGCGGGGGAGCAGTACTTC
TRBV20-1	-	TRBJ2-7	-	CSARRAANGEQYF	TGCAGTGCGAGGCGCGCAGCGAACGGCGAGCAGTACTTC
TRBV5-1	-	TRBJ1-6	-	CASSLGAKGADSPLHF	TGCGCCAGCAGCTTAGGGGCTAAAGGAGCGGATTCACCCCTCCACTTT
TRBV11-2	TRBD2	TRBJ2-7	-	CAIQSGTSYNEQYF	TGTGCCATCCAAAGCGGGACCTCCTACAATGAGCAGTACTTC
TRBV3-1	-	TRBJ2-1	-	CASSPIRMDEQFF	TGTGCCAGCAGCCCCATTCGCATGGATGAGCAGTTCTTC
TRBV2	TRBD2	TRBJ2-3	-	CASNPRSGGPDTQYF	TGTGCCAGCAATCCTAGGAGCGGGGGTCCCGATACGCAGTATTTT
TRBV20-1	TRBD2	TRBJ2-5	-	CSARVVGVGTSHETQYF	TGCAGTGCTAGAGTGGTAGGGGTCGGGACTAGCCACGAGACCCAGTACTTC
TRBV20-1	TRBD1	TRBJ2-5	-	CSARGQGRETQYF	TGCAGTGCTAGGGGACAGGGACGGGAGACCCAGTACTTC
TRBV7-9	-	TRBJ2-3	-	CASSLADEERPSTDTQYF	TGTGCCAGCAGCTTAGCGGACGAGGAGCGGCCTAGCACAGATACGCAGTATTTT
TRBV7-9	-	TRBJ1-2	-	CASSLELTNYGYTF	TGTGCCAGCAGCTTAGAACTGACTAACTATGGTTACACCTTC
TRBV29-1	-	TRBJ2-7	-	CSVATAGAPYEQYF	TGCAGCGTTGCCACCGCAGGGGCCCCCTACGAGCAGTACTTC
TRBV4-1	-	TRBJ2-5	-	CASSQPRGQETQYF	TGCGCCAGCAGCCAACCCAGGGGCCAAGAGACCCAGTACTTC
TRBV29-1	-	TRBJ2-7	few	CSVWNRASYEQYF	TGCAGCGTCTGGAATCGAGCTTCCTACGAGCAGTACTTC
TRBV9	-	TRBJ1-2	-	CASSVTDSGTYGYTF	TGTGCCAGCAGCGTAACGGACAGCGGGACCTATGGCTACACCTTC
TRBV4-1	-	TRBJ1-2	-	CASSRGRRGLYGYTF	TGCGCCAGCAGCCGAGGGCGCCGAGGATTGTATGGCTACACCTTC